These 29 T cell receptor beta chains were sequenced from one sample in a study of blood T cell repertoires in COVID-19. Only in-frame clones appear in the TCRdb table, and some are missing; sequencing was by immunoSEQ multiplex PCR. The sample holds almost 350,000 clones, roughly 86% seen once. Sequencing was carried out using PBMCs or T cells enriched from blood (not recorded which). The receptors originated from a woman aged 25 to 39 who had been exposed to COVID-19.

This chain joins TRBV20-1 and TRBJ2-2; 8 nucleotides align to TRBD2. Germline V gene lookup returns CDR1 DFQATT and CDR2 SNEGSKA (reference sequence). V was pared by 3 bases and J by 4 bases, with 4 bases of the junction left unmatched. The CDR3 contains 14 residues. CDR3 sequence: CSASSGTSTGELFF. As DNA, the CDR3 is TGCAGTGCTAGTTCCGGGACTAGCACCGGGGAGCTGTTTTTT.

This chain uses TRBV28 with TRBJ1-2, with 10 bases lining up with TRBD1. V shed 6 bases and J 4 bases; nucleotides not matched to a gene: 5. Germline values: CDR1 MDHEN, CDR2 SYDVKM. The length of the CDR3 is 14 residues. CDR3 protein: CASRSGQGTYGYTF. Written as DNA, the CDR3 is TGTGCCAGCAGATCGGGACAGGGGACCTATGGCTACACCTTC.

CDR3 protein: CASSPPGHNVYGYTF. The CDR3 DNA reads as TGTGCCAGCTCACCTCCGGGACATAACGTCTATGGCTACACCTTC. The chain joins TRBV18 to TRBJ1-2, with D tentatively TRBD1 (6 bases). CDR1 is KGHSH, CDR2 LQKENI, per germline. CDR3 length equals 15 residues. The germline V and J ends were trimmed by 3 bases and 4 bases, with 15 bases remaining between them.

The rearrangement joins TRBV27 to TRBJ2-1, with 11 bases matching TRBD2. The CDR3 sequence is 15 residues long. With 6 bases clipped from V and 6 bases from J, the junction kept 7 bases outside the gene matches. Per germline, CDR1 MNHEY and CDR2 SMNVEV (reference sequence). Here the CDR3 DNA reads TGTGCCAGCAGGGTGACTAGCGGGAAAATCAATGAGCAGTTCTTC. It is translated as CASRVTSGKINEQFF.

The CDR3 sequence: CASRQESSYNEQFF. The CDR3 nucleotides are TGTGCCAGCCGACAAGAAAGCTCCTACAATGAGCAGTTCTTC. This chain uses TRBV27 with TRBJ2-1; D is ambiguous. CDR1 is MNHEY, CDR2 SMNVEV, per germline (reference sequence). The V gene lost 8 bases and the J gene lost 0 bases, with 11 bases spanning the gap. The CDR3 has 14 residues.

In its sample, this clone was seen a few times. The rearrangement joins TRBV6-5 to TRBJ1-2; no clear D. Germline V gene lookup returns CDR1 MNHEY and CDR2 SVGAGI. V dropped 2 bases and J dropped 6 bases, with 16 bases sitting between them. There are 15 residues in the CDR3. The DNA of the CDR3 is TGTGCCAGCAGTTACGTGACTTCCCCTCTCCATGGCTACACCTTC. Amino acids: CASSYVTSPLHGYTF.

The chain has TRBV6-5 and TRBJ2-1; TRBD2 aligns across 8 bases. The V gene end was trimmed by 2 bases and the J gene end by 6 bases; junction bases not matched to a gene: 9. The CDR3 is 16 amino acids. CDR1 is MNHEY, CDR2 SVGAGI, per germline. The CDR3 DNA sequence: TGTGCCAGCAGTTACCGCGTCGGGAGGGCCGTCAATGAGCAGTTCTTC. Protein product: CASSYRVGRAVNEQFF.

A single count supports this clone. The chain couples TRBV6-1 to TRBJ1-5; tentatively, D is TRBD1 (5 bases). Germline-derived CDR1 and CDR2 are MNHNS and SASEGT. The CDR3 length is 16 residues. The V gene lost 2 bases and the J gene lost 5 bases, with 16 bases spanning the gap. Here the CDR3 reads CASSESLGQGDQPQHF. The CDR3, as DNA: TGTGCCAGCAGTGAATCTTTGGGGCAGGGCGATCAGCCCCAGCATTTT.

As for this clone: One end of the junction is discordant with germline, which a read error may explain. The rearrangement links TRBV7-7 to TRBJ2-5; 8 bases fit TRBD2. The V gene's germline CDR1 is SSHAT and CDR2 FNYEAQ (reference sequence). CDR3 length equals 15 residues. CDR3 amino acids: CASSPGTSQQETQYF. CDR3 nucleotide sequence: TGTGCTAGCAGCCCGGGGACTAGTCAACAAGAGACCCAGTACTTC.

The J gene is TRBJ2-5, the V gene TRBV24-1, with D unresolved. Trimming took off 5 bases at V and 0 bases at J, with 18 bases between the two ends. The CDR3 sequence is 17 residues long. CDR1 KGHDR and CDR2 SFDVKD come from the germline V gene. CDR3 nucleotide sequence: TGTGCCACCAGTGGTGCGGTACCCATCGCCGACCAAGAGACCCAGTACTTC. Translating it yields CATSGAVPIADQETQYF.

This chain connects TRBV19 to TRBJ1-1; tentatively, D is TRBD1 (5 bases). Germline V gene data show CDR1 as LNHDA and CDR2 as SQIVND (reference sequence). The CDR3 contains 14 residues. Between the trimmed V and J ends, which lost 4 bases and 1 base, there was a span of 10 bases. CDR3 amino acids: CASSSRQQNTEAFF. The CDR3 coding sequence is TGTGCCAGTAGTAGCAGACAGCAGAACACTGAAGCTTTCTTT.

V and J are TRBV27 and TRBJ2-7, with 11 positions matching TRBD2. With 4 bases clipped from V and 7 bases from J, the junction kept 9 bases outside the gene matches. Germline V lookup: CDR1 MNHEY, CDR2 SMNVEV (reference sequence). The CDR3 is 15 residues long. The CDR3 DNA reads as TGTGCCAGCAGTTGGTTAGCGGGAGGGCCGGGGGAGCAGTACTTC. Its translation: CASSWLAGGPGEQYF.

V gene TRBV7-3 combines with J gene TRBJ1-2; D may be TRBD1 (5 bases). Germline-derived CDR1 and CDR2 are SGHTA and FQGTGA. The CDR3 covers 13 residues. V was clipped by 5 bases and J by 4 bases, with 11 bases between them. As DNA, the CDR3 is TGTGCCAGCAGCCCGGGACTCTTCTATGGCTACACCTTC. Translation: CASSPGLFYGYTF.

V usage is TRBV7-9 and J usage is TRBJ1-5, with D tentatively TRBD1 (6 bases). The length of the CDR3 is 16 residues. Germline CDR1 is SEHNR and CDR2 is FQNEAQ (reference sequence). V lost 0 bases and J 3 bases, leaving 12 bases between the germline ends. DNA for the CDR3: TGTGCCAGCAGCTTAGCCCAGGGGTCCGTCAATCAGCCCCAGCATTTT. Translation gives CASSLAQGSVNQPQHF.

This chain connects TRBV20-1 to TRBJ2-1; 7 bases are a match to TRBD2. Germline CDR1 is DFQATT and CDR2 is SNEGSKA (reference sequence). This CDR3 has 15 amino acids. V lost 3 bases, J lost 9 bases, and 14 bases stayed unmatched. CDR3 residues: CSASGLGGPSGEQFF. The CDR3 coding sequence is TGCAGTGCTAGTGGTTTGGGAGGGCCCTCGGGTGAGCAGTTCTTC.

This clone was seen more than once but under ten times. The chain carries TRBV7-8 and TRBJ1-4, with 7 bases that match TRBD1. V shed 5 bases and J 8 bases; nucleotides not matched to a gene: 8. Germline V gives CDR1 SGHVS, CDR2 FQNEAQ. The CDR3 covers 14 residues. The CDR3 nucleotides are TGTGCCAGCAGCCTGCAGGGGGTTTACGAAAAACTGTTTTTT. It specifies CASSLQGVYEKLFF.

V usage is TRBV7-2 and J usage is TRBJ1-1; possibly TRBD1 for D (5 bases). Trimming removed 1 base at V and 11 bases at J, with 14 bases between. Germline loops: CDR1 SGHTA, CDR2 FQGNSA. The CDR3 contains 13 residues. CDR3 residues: CASSLEGLDTAFF. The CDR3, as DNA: TGTGCCAGCAGCTTAGAGGGGTTGGATACGGCTTTCTTT.

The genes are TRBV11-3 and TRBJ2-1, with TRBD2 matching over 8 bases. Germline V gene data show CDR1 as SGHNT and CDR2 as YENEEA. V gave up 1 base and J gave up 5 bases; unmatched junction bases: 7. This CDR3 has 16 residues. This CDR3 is CASSLGTAGAHNEQFF. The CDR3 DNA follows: TGTGCCAGCAGCTTAGGTACAGCGGGAGCACACAATGAGCAGTTCTTC.

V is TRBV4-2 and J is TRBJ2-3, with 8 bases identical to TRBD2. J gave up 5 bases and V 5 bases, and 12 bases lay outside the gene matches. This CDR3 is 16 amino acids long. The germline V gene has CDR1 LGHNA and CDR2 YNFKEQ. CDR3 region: CASSDRGSGREDTQYF. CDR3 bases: TGTGCCAGCAGCGACCGGGGGAGCGGGAGAGAAGATACGCAGTATTTT.

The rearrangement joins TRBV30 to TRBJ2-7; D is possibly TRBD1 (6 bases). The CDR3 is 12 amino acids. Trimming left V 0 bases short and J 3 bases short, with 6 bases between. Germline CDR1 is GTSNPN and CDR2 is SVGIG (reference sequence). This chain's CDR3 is CAWSVGGYEQYF. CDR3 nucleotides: TGTGCCTGGAGTGTAGGGGGCTACGAGCAGTACTTC.

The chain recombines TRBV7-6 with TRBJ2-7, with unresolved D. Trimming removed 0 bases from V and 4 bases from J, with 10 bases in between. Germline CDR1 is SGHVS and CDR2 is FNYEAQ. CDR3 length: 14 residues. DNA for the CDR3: TGTGCCAGCAGCTTAGCGCCTGGAGATTACGAGCAGTACTTC. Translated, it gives CASSLAPGDYEQYF.

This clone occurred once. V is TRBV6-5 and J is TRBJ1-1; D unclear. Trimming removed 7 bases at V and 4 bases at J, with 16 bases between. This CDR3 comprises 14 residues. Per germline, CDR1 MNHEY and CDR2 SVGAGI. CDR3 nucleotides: TGTGCCAGCATATTATATTTCCCTACCACTGAAGCTTTCTTT. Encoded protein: CASILYFPTTEAFF.

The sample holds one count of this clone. CDR3 sequence reads: CASSSSRGRTEAFF. Written as DNA, the CDR3 is TGTGCCAGCAGTTCCAGCAGGGGGAGGACTGAAGCTTTCTTT. The V call is TRBV6-5, the J call TRBJ1-1, with 7 nucleotides matching TRBD1. V shed 4 bases, J shed 5 bases, and the junction held 7 bases outside the gene matches. CDR1 and CDR2 (germline): MNHEY, SVGAGI. CDR3 length: 14 amino acids.

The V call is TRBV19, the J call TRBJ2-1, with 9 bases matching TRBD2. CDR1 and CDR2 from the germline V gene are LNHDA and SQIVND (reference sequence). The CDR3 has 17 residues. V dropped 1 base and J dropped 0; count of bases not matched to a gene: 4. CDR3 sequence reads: CASSIGTSGFSYNEQFF. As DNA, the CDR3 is TGTGCCAGTAGTATAGGCACTAGCGGGTTCTCCTACAATGAGCAGTTCTTC.

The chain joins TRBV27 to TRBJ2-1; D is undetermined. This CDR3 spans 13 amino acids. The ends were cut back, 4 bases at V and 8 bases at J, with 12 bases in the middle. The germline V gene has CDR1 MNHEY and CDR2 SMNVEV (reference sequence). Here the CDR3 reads CASSYTPLDEQFF. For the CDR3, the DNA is TGTGCCAGCAGTTACACCCCTTTGGATGAGCAGTTCTTC.

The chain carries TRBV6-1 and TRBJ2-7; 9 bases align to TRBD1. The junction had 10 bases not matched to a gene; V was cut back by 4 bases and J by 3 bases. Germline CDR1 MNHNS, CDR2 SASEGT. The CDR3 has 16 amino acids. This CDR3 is CASSVVGTGMNYEQYF. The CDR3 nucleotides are TGTGCCAGCAGTGTAGTTGGGACAGGGATGAACTACGAGCAGTACTTC.

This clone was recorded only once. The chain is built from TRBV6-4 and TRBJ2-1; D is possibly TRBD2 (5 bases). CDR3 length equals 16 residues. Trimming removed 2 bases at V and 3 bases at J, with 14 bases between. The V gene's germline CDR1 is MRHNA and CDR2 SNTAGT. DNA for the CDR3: TGTGCCAGCAGTGACGAGTACAGACTATACTACAATGAGCAGTTCTTC. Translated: CASSDEYRLYYNEQFF.

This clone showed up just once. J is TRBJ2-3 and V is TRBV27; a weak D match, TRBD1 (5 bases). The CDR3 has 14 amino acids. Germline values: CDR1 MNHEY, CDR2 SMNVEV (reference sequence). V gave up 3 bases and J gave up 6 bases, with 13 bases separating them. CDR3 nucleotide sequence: TGTGCCAGCAGTTTGGGCCTTTCAGGGGATACGCAGTATTTT. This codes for CASSLGLSGDTQYF.

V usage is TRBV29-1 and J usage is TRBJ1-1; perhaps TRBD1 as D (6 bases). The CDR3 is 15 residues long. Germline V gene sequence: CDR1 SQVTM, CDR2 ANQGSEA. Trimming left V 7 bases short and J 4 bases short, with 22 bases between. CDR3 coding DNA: TGCAGCGCCGACGGGGACATATGGGTCGGCACTGAAGCTTTCTTT. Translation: CSADGDIWVGTEAFF.